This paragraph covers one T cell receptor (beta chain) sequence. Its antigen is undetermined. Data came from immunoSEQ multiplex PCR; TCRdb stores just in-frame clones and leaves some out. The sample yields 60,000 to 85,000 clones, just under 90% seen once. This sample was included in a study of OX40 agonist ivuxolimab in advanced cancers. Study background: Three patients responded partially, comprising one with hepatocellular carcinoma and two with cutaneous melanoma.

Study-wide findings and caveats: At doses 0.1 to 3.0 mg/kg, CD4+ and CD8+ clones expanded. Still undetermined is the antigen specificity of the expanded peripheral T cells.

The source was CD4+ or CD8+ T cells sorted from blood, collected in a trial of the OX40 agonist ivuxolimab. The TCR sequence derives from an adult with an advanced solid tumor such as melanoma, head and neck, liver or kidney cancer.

The CDR3 reads CASSSGGSGANVLTF. As DNA, the CDR3 is TGTGCCAGCAGCTCTGGAGGCTCTGGGGCCAACGTCCTGACTTTC. The chain recombines TRBV5-5 with TRBJ2-6; D might be TRBD2 (5 bases). Germline-derived CDR1 and CDR2 are SGHKS and YYEKEE (reference sequence). V was cut by 3 bases and J by 0 bases, with 7 bases left in between. The CDR3 is 15 residues long.